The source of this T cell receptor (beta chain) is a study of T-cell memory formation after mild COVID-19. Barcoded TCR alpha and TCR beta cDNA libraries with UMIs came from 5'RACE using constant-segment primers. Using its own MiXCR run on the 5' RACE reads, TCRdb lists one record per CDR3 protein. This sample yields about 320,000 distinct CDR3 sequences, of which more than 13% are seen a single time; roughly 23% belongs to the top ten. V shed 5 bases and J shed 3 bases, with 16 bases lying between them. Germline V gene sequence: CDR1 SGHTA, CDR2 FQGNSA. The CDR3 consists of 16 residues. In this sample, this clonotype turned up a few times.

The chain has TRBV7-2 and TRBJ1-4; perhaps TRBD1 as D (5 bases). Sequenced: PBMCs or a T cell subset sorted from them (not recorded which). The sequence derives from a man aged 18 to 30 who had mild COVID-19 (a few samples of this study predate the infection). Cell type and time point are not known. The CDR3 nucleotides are TGTGCCAGCAGCGTCCTCGGGGGGTCCCCTAATGAAAAACTGTTTTTT. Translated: CASSVLGGSPNEKLFF.